The 3 T cell receptor beta chains presented below share a single source sample, sequenced in a study of T cell repertoires in cytomegalovirus infection (dated by TCRdb to the late 2010s). No antigen is known for these receptors. Instrument used: Illumina HiSeq 1500. TCRdb trimmed the raw reads at Q25, called clones with MiXCR and kept productive beta chains. Each entry is one CDR3 protein sequence, shown with its most common DNA and genes. Across this sample there are some 54,000 distinct CDR3 sequences, with 15% to 20% seen only once. The ten most abundant clones make up over 75% of the sample. The intended sense of this specimen's treatment or condition label: in vitro stimulation with specific CMV peptide epitopes to enrich CMV-specific T cells. The input for sequencing was CD8+ T cells from cultured PBMCs, taken from culture after CMV antigen stimulation. The receptors originated from a human donor in good health (CMV status not recorded). Some clones in this sample may be carry-over from other donors' samples.

The chain recombines TRBV7-6 with TRBJ1-1; D not certain. This CDR3 has 14 amino acids. Trimming cost V 1 base and J 2 bases, with 8 bases left between them. The germline gives CDR1 SGHVS, CDR2 FNYEAQ. The chain's CDR3 is CASSLGSDNTEAFF. Here the CDR3 DNA reads TGTGCCAGCAGCTTAGGTTCCGACAACACTGAAGCTTTCTTT.

This chain joins TRBV6-5 and TRBJ2-5; D is uncertain. This CDR3 has 15 amino acids. Trimming removed 4 bases at V and 3 bases at J, with 15 bases between. Germline V gene lookup returns CDR1 MNHEY and CDR2 SVGAGI. Written as DNA, the CDR3 is TGTGCCAGCAGTTTGGGCGCGCTCAGAAAAGAGACCCAGTACTTC. Translating gives CASSLGALRKETQYF.

This chain connects TRBV7-2 to TRBJ2-7, with D perhaps matching TRBD2 (6 bases). The V and J ends lost 6 bases and 5 bases respectively, with 20 bases between them. CDR1 and CDR2 from the germline V gene are SGHTA and FQGNSA. This CDR3 has 15 residues. The CDR3 reads CASRGGLAPEDEQYF. CDR3 DNA: TGTGCCAGCAGGGGAGGCCTGGCCCCGGAGGACGAGCAGTACTTC.